This T cell receptor (beta chain) was sequenced for a study of blood T cell dynamics during melanoma immunotherapy. Study information: Metastatic melanoma patients received first-line pembrolizumab or nivolumab plus ipilimumab. Study-level results: It remained unknown if the driving T cell clones were melanoma-specific. Among sorted CD8+ subsets, immune-effector cells had the highest clonality and cell-free DNA similarity.

With respect to this clone: What it binds is unknown.

Data came from immunoSEQ multiplex PCR; TCRdb stores just in-frame clones and leaves some out. The sample lists 13,000 or so clones; about 91% were seen once. The V gene lost 5 bases and the J gene lost 0 bases, with 10 bases spanning the gap. The CDR3 contains 14 residues. Germline V lookup: CDR1 LNHDA, CDR2 SQIVND (reference sequence). Time point here: pre-treatment baseline. Patients had no prior systemic cancer treatment, immunosuppressants or other active cancers. The clonotype was recovered from a human donor with melanoma. Sequencing was performed on effector memory CD8+ T cells from blood, taken from a patient treated with checkpoint blockade. V and J are TRBV19 and TRBJ1-1, with D unresolved. The CDR3 bases are TGTGCCAGTAGTTACGGGTCTTTGAACACTGAAGCTTTCTTT. It translates to CASSYGSLNTEAFF.